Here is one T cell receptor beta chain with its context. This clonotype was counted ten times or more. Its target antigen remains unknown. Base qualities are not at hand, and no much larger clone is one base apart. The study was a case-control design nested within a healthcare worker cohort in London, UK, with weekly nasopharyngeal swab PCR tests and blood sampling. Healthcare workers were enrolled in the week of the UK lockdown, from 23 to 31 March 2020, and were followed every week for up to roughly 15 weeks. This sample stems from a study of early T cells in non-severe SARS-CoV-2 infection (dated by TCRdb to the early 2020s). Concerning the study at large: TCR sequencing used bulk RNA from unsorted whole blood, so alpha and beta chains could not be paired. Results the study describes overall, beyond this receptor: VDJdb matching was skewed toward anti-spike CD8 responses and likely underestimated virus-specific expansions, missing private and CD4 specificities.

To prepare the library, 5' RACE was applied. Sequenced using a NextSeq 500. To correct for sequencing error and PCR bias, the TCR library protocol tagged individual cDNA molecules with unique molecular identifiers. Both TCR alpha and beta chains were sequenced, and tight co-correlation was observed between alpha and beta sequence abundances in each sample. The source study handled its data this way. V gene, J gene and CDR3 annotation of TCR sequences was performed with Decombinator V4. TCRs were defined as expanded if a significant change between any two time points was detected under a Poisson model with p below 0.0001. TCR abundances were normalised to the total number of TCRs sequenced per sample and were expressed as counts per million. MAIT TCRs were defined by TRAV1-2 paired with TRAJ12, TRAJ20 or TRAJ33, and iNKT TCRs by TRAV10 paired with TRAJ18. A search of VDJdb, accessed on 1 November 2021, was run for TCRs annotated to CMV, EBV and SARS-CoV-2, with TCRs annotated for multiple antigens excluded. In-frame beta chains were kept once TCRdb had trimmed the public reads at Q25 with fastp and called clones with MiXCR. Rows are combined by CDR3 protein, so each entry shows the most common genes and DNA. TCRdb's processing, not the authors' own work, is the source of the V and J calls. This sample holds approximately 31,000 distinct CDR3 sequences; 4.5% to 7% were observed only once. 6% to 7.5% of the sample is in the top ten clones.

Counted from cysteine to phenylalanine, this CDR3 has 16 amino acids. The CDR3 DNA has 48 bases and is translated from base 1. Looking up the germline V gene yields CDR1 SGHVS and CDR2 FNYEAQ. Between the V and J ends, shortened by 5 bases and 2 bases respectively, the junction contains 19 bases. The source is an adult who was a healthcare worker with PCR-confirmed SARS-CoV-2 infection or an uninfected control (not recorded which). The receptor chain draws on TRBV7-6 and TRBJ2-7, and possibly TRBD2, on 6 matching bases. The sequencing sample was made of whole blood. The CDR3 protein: CASSPGDFPIPYEQYF. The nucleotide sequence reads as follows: TGTGCCAGCAGCCCGGGGGACTTTCCTATACCCTACGAGCAGTACTTC.